Listed below are T cell receptor beta chains from one sample, sequenced in a study of blood T cells in healthy people across ages. Each CDR3 protein gets one entry after TCRdb re-called the 5' RACE reads with MiXCR. The sample has approximately 700,000 distinct CDR3 sequences; 32% are singletons. Sequencing was performed on blood. The receptors stem from a woman of 80 years or more in good health. The CDR3 runs from the conserved cysteine through the conserved F or W. The order of the fields is V gene, clone size, D gene, J gene, CDR3 protein, CDR3 DNA. The D gene is left open where the match is weak. Clone size is shown for a subset of rows, as once, few, many or a class of expanded clone.

v_call: TRBV5-8
clone_size: few
d_call: TRBD1
j_call: TRBJ1-5
cdr3_aa: CASSPETGIGNQPQHF
cdr3_nt: TGTGCCAGCAGCCCGGAGACAGGGATCGGCAATCAGCCCCAGCATTTT

v_call: TRBV7-9
clone_size: once
d_call: NA
j_call: TRBJ1-4
cdr3_aa: CASSGVTGEKLFF
cdr3_nt: TGTGCCAGCAGTGGCGTCACGGGAGAAAAACTGTTTTTT

v_call: TRBV29-1
clone_size: NA
d_call: NA
j_call: TRBJ1-5
cdr3_aa: CSVSSGGAGQPQHF
cdr3_nt: TGCAGCGTGTCCTCGGGGGGGGCTGGCCAGCCCCAGCATTTT

v_call: TRBV6-6
clone_size: many
d_call: TRBD1
j_call: TRBJ2-1
cdr3_aa: CASSYKGQGNEQFF
cdr3_nt: TGTGCCAGCAGTTACAAGGGACAGGGAAATGAGCAGTTCTTC

v_call: TRBV12-3/TRBV12-4
clone_size: once
d_call: NA
j_call: TRBJ1-2
cdr3_aa: CASSNQNYGYTF
cdr3_nt: TGTGCCAGCAGTAATCAAAACTATGGCTACACCTTC

v_call: TRBV4-3
clone_size: NA
d_call: NA
j_call: TRBJ1-1
cdr3_aa: CASSHDLAGGTEAFF
cdr3_nt: TGCGCCAGCAGCCATGACCTGGCGGGGGGCACTGAAGCTTTCTTT

v_call: TRBV9
clone_size: NA
d_call: TRBD1
j_call: TRBJ2-1
cdr3_aa: CASSVTHKGANEQFF
cdr3_nt: TGTGCCAGCAGCGTAACCCACAAGGGGGCCAATGAGCAGTTCTTC

v_call: TRBV6-1
clone_size: NA
d_call: NA
j_call: TRBJ1-1
cdr3_aa: CASSVHETNTEAFF
cdr3_nt: TGTGCCAGCAGTGTCCATGAGACGAACACTGAAGCTTTCTTT

v_call: TRBV20-1
clone_size: NA
d_call: TRBD1
j_call: TRBJ2-5
cdr3_aa: CSASLGQGWETQYF
cdr3_nt: TGCAGTGCTAGTTTAGGACAGGGTTGGGAGACCCAGTACTTC

v_call: TRBV7-2
clone_size: many
d_call: TRBD1
j_call: TRBJ1-2
cdr3_aa: CASSDRVGQDGYTF
cdr3_nt: TGTGCCAGCAGCGACAGGGTAGGACAGGATGGCTACACCTTC

v_call: TRBV6-6
clone_size: NA
d_call: NA
j_call: TRBJ1-2
cdr3_aa: CASSYSNRDGYTF
cdr3_nt: TGTGCCAGCAGTTACTCGAATCGGGATGGCTACACCTTC

v_call: TRBV12-3/TRBV12-4
clone_size: NA
d_call: NA
j_call: TRBJ2-2
cdr3_aa: CASRSGQNTGELFF
cdr3_nt: TGTGCCAGCAGATCGGGACAGAACACCGGGGAGCTGTTTTTT

v_call: TRBV18
clone_size: NA
d_call: TRBD1
j_call: TRBJ1-2
cdr3_aa: CASSPDQGAGYTF
cdr3_nt: TGTGCCAGCTCACCGGATCAGGGGGCCGGCTACACCTTC

v_call: TRBV9
clone_size: many
d_call: NA
j_call: TRBJ1-1
cdr3_aa: CASSVDAVGDAFF
cdr3_nt: TGTGCCAGCAGCGTGGACGCTGTGGGAGACGCTTTCTTT

v_call: TRBV13
clone_size: few
d_call: NA
j_call: TRBJ2-3
cdr3_aa: CASSPLQKTDTQYF
cdr3_nt: TGTGCCAGCAGCCCCCTCCAGAAAACAGATACGCAGTATTTT

v_call: TRBV24-1
clone_size: NA
d_call: NA
j_call: TRBJ1-4
cdr3_aa: CATSDLRVGEKLFF
cdr3_nt: TGTGCCACCAGTGATTTGCGGGTCGGGGAAAAACTGTTTTTT

v_call: TRBV20-1
clone_size: few
d_call: NA
j_call: TRBJ2-3
cdr3_aa: CSAMITGTTTDTQYF
cdr3_nt: TGCAGTGCAATGATTACCGGGACCACCACAGATACGCAGTATTTT

v_call: TRBV2
clone_size: NA
d_call: NA
j_call: TRBJ1-6
cdr3_aa: CASSEVGRSSYNSPLHF
cdr3_nt: TGTGCCAGCAGTGAAGTGGGCAGAAGCTCCTATAATTCACCCCTCCACTTT

v_call: TRBV11-2
clone_size: many
d_call: NA
j_call: TRBJ2-3
cdr3_aa: CASSSERERDTQYF
cdr3_nt: TGTGCCAGCAGCTCCGAGAGGGAACGGGATACGCAGTATTTT

v_call: TRBV20-1
clone_size: NA
d_call: NA
j_call: TRBJ1-5
cdr3_aa: CSASKGPQPQHF
cdr3_nt: TGCAGTGCTAGTAAGGGACCACAGCCCCAGCATTTT

v_call: TRBV7-2
clone_size: many
d_call: NA
j_call: TRBJ1-2
cdr3_aa: CASSLNGRGGNYGYTF
cdr3_nt: TGTGCCAGCAGCTTAAATGGGAGGGGCGGGAACTATGGCTACACCTTC

v_call: TRBV5-1
clone_size: NA
d_call: NA
j_call: TRBJ2-5
cdr3_aa: CASTFSTTRETQYF
cdr3_nt: TGCGCCAGCACATTTTCAACGACTAGAGAGACCCAGTACTTC

v_call: TRBV19
clone_size: NA
d_call: NA
j_call: TRBJ2-5
cdr3_aa: CATTPRPGRRETQYF
cdr3_nt: TGTGCCACTACGCCTCGGCCGGGACGGCGAGAGACCCAGTACTTC

v_call: TRBV2
clone_size: few
d_call: TRBD2
j_call: TRBJ2-5
cdr3_aa: CASMLAGRQETQYF
cdr3_nt: TGTGCCAGCATGCTAGCGGGGCGGCAAGAGACCCAGTACTTC

v_call: TRBV5-1
clone_size: NA
d_call: NA
j_call: TRBJ1-5
cdr3_aa: CASSLQALGGNQPQHF
cdr3_nt: TGCGCCAGCAGCCTCCAGGCCCTAGGCGGCAATCAGCCCCAGCATTTT

v_call: TRBV7-9
clone_size: many
d_call: TRBD1
j_call: TRBJ2-5
cdr3_aa: CASSRTGGTETQYF
cdr3_nt: TGTGCCAGCAGCCGTACAGGGGGCACAGAGACCCAGTACTTC

v_call: TRBV3-1
clone_size: few
d_call: NA
j_call: TRBJ1-6
cdr3_aa: CASSHYPSSSYNSPLHF
cdr3_nt: TGTGCCAGCAGCCACTACCCTTCGAGCTCCTATAATTCACCCCTCCACTTT

v_call: TRBV7-7
clone_size: many
d_call: NA
j_call: TRBJ2-1
cdr3_aa: CASSPLPRDEQFF
cdr3_nt: TGTGCCAGCAGCCCCCTCCCCAGGGATGAGCAGTTCTTC

v_call: TRBV3-1
clone_size: NA
d_call: TRBD1
j_call: TRBJ1-2
cdr3_aa: CASSHYTTGADYGYTF
cdr3_nt: TGTGCCAGCAGCCACTACACTACAGGGGCGGACTATGGCTACACCTTC

v_call: TRBV20-1
clone_size: many
d_call: NA
j_call: TRBJ2-7
cdr3_aa: CSASTGLYEQYF
cdr3_nt: TGCAGTGCTAGTACAGGACTCTACGAGCAGTACTTC

v_call: TRBV29-1
clone_size: NA
d_call: NA
j_call: TRBJ1-1
cdr3_aa: CSVGGAGEKAFF
cdr3_nt: TGCAGCGTTGGCGGGGCAGGGGAGAAAGCTTTCTTT

v_call: TRBV12-3/TRBV12-4
clone_size: many
d_call: NA
j_call: TRBJ1-1
cdr3_aa: CASQGWNTEAFF
cdr3_nt: TGTGCCAGCCAAGGATGGAACACTGAAGCTTTCTTT

v_call: TRBV27
clone_size: many
d_call: TRBD1
j_call: TRBJ2-7
cdr3_aa: CASRPGQGNEQYF
cdr3_nt: TGTGCCAGCAGGCCCGGACAGGGTAACGAGCAGTACTTC

v_call: TRBV5-8
clone_size: NA
d_call: NA
j_call: TRBJ1-5
cdr3_aa: CASSLEGHFGQPQHF
cdr3_nt: TGTGCCAGCAGCTTGGAGGGGCACTTTGGACAGCCCCAGCATTTT

v_call: TRBV5-1
clone_size: few
d_call: NA
j_call: TRBJ1-2
cdr3_aa: CASSLTSQDPNYGYTF
cdr3_nt: TGCGCCAGCAGCTTAACCAGCCAGGACCCTAACTATGGCTACACCTTC

v_call: TRBV11-2
clone_size: many
d_call: TRBD2
j_call: TRBJ2-3
cdr3_aa: CASSETSGGVTDTQYF
cdr3_nt: TGTGCCAGCAGCGAAACTAGCGGGGGGGTCACAGATACGCAGTATTTT

v_call: TRBV7-9
clone_size: NA
d_call: NA
j_call: TRBJ2-5
cdr3_aa: CASSLASGQETQYF
cdr3_nt: TGTGCCAGCAGCTTAGCTAGCGGCCAAGAGACCCAGTACTTC

v_call: TRBV12-5
clone_size: many
d_call: NA
j_call: TRBJ2-1
cdr3_aa: CASGSTLYNEQFF
cdr3_nt: TGTGCTAGTGGATCGACACTTTACAATGAGCAGTTCTTC

v_call: TRBV7-6
clone_size: NA
d_call: TRBD2
j_call: TRBJ2-5
cdr3_aa: CASSLSKGPAGRQYF
cdr3_nt: TGTGCCAGCAGCTTATCTAAAGGCCCAGCGGGACGGCAGTACTTC

v_call: TRBV20-1
clone_size: many
d_call: NA
j_call: TRBJ2-7
cdr3_aa: CSATQGGNEQYF
cdr3_nt: TGCAGTGCCACCCAGGGGGGAAACGAGCAGTACTTC

v_call: TRBV7-2
clone_size: few
d_call: TRBD2
j_call: TRBJ2-7
cdr3_aa: CASRSPSGGPNEQYF
cdr3_nt: TGTGCCAGCAGATCGCCTAGCGGGGGGCCCAATGAGCAGTACTTC

v_call: TRBV19
clone_size: NA
d_call: TRBD1
j_call: TRBJ2-3
cdr3_aa: CATRTGLAGTQYF
cdr3_nt: TGTGCCACAAGGACAGGCCTGGCAGGAACGCAGTATTTT

v_call: TRBV7-8
clone_size: many
d_call: TRBD1
j_call: TRBJ2-1
cdr3_aa: CASSRGDGTGQFF
cdr3_nt: TGTGCCAGCAGCAGAGGTGACGGGACAGGGCAGTTCTTC

v_call: TRBV9
clone_size: many
d_call: NA
j_call: TRBJ2-6
cdr3_aa: CASSAPGRDGANVLTF
cdr3_nt: TGTGCCAGCAGCGCACCAGGGCGAGATGGGGCCAACGTCCTGACTTTC

v_call: TRBV20-1
clone_size: many
d_call: NA
j_call: TRBJ2-3
cdr3_aa: CSARDPRGTSTDTQYF
cdr3_nt: TGCAGTGCTAGAGACCCCAGGGGTACTAGCACAGATACGCAGTATTTT

v_call: TRBV27
clone_size: many
d_call: NA
j_call: TRBJ1-6
cdr3_aa: CASSLSGRDSPLHF
cdr3_nt: TGTGCCAGCAGTTTATCAGGGCGTGATTCACCCCTCCACTTT

v_call: TRBV12-3/TRBV12-4
clone_size: NA
d_call: NA
j_call: TRBJ2-3
cdr3_aa: CASSPRPVDTQYF
cdr3_nt: TGTGCCAGCAGTCCCCGCCCGGTAGATACGCAGTATTTT

v_call: TRBV11-2
clone_size: many
d_call: NA
j_call: TRBJ2-7
cdr3_aa: CASSLWQNSYEQYF
cdr3_nt: TGTGCCAGCAGCTTGTGGCAAAACTCCTACGAGCAGTACTTC

v_call: TRBV29-1
clone_size: NA
d_call: NA
j_call: TRBJ1-1
cdr3_aa: CSAPDWGNTEAFF
cdr3_nt: TGCAGCGCTCCGGACTGGGGGAACACTGAAGCTTTCTTT

v_call: TRBV2
clone_size: once
d_call: TRBD1
j_call: TRBJ2-7
cdr3_aa: CVSKGQGASYEQYF
cdr3_nt: TGTGTCAGCAAGGGCCAGGGGGCCTCCTACGAGCAGTACTTC